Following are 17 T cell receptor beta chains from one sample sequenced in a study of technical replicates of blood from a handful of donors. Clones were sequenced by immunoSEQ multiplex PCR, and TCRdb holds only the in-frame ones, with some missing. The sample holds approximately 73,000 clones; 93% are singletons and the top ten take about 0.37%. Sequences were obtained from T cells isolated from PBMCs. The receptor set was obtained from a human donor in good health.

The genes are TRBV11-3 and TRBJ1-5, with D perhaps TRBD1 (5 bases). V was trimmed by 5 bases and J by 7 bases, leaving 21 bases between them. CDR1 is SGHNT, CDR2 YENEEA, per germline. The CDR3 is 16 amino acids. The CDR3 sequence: CASSPRPQVDSQPQHF. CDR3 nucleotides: TGTGCCAGCAGCCCACGCCCACAGGTAGACAGCCAGCCCCAGCATTTT.

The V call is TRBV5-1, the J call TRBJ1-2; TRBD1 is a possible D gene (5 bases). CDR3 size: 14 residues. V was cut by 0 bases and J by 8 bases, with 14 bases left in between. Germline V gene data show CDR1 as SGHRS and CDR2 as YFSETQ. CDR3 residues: CASSLGSATEGYTF. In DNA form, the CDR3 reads TGCGCCAGCAGCTTGGGATCGGCGACAGAGGGCTACACCTTC.

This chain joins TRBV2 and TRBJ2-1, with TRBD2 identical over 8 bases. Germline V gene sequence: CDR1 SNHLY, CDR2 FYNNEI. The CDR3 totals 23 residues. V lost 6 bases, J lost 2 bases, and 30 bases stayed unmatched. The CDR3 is CASRVQRELVLRLDPDPYNEQFF. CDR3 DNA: TGTGCCAGCAGGGTGCAGCGGGAGTTAGTTCTTCGTTTAGACCCGGACCCCTACAATGAGCAGTTCTTC.

CDR3 loop: CASSYSHRPSYEQYF. For the CDR3, the DNA is TGTGCCAGCAGTTATTCGCACAGGCCAAGCTACGAGCAGTACTTC. This sequence joins TRBV6-5 and TRBJ2-7, with D perhaps TRBD1 (5 bases). The V gene lost 3 bases and the J gene lost 3 bases, with 15 bases spanning the gap. CDR1 is MNHEY, CDR2 SVGAGI, per germline. The CDR3 runs 15 residues.

The CDR3 DNA is TGTGCCAGCAGCATCTTACCGGGACAGCCTTCTGGGGCCAACGTCCTGACTTTC. Translation gives CASSILPGQPSGANVLTF. The V and J genes are TRBV9 and TRBJ2-6; TRBD1 matches at 7 bases. V dropped 4 bases and J dropped 1; count of bases not matched to a gene: 11. The germline V gene has CDR1 SGDLS and CDR2 YYNGEE. The CDR3 loop spans 18 amino acids.

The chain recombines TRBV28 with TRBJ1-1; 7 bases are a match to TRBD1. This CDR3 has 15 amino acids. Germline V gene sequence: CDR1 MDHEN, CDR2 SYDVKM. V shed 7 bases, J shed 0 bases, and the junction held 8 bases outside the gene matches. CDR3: CASKHRGPMNTEAFF. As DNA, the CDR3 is TGTGCCAGCAAACACAGGGGACCGATGAACACTGAAGCTTTCTTT.

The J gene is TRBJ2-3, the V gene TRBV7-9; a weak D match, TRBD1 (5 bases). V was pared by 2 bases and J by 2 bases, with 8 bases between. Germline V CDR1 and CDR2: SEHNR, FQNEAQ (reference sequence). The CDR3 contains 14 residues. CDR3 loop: CASSLKDNTDTQYF. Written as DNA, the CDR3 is TGTGCCAGCAGCTTAAAGGACAACACAGATACGCAGTATTTT.

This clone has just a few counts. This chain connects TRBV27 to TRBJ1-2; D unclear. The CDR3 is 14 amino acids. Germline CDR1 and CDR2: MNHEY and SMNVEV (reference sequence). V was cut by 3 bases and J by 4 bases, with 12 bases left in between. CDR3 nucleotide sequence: TGTGCCAGCAGTTTTGTGTCGGGAGGCTATGGCTACACCTTC. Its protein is CASSFVSGGYGYTF.

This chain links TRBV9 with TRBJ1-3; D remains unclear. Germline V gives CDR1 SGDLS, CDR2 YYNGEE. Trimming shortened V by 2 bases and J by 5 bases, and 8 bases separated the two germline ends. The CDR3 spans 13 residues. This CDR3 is CASSVTNRNTIYF. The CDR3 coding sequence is TGTGCCAGCAGCGTTACTAATCGAAACACCATATATTTT. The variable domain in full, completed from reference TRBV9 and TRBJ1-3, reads DSGVTQTPKHLITATGQRVTLRCSPRSGDLSVYWYQQSLDQGLQFLIQYYNGEERAKGNILERFSAQQFPDLHSELNLSSLELGDSALYFCASSVTNRNTIYFGEGSWLTVV.

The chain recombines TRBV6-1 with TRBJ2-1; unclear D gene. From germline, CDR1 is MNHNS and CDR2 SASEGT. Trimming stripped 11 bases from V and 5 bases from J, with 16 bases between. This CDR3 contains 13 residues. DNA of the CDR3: TGTGCCGGAGCCCTAGGAACTAACAATGAGCAGTTCTTC. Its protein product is CAGALGTNNEQFF.

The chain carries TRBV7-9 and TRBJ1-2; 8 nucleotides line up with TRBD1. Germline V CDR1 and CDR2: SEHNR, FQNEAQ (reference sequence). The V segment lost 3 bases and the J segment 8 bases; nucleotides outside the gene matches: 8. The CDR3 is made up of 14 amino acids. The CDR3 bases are TGTGCCAGCAGCTTGGGGGTGACAGGGGACGGCTACACCTTC. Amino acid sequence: CASSLGVTGDGYTF.

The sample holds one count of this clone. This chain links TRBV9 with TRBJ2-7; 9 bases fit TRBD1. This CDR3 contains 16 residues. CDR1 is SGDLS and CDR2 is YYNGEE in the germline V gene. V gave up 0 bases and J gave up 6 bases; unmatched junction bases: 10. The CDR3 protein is CASSVGLGQGLVEQYF. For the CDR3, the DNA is TGTGCCAGCAGCGTAGGTTTAGGACAGGGGCTAGTCGAGCAGTACTTC.

The CDR3 spells CASSSSSYNEQFF. CDR3 nucleotides: TGTGCCAGCAGTTCCAGCTCCTACAATGAGCAGTTCTTC. The chain has TRBV27 and TRBJ2-1; D is uncertain. Trimming cost V 4 bases and J 0 bases, with 4 bases left between them. The CDR3 contains 13 residues. Germline CDR1 reads MNHEY; CDR2 reads SMNVEV (reference sequence).

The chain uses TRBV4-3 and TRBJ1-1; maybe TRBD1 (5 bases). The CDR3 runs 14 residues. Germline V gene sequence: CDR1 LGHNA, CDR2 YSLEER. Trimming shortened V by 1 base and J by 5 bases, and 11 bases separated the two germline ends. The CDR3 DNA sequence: TGCGCCAGCAGCCAAGGGTGGGAGGGGACTGAAGCTTTCTTT. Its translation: CASSQGWEGTEAFF.

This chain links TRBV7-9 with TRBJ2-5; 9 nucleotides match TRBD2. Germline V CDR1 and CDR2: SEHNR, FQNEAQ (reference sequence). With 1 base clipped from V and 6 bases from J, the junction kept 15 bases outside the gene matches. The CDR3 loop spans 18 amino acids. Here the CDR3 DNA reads TGTGCCAGCAGCTTAGGTGCTAGCGGGACGCCGAGGGAAAAGACCCAGTACTTC. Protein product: CASSLGASGTPREKTQYF.

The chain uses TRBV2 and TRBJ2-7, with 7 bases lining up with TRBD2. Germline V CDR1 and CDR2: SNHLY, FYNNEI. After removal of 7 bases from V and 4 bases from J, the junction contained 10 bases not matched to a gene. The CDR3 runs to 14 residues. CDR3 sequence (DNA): TGTGCCAGCATCCGCCGACTAGCTGATTACGAGCAGTACTTC. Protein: CASIRRLADYEQYF.

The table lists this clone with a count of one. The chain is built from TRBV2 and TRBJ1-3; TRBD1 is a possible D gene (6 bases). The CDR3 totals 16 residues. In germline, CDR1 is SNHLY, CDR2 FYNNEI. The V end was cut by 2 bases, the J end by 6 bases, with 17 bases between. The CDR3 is CASSEKSYRAKNTIYF. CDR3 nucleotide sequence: TGTGCCAGCAGTGAAAAAAGCTACAGGGCAAAAAACACCATATATTTT.